A selection of T cell receptor beta chains follows, all from one sample in a study of technical replicates of blood from a few donors. The protocol was immunoSEQ multiplex PCR, while the TCRdb copy is restricted to in-frame clones and leaves out a portion. The data hold approximately 87,000 clones, with 85% to 95% observed a single time. Sequencing was performed on T cells isolated from PBMCs. These receptor sequences come from a human donor in good health. CDR3s include the opening cysteine and the closing phenylalanine or tryptophan. The order of the fields is J gene, V gene, CDR3 protein.

J gene: TRBJ1-4; V gene: TRBV19; CDR3 protein: CASSAPGGRGNEKLFF
J gene: TRBJ1-2; V gene: TRBV28; CDR3 protein: CASSFGQGAYGYTF
J gene: TRBJ2-2; V gene: TRBV9; CDR3 protein: CASSPPSSRGELFF
J gene: TRBJ1-2; V gene: TRBV7-6; CDR3 protein: CASSLGVDYGYTF
J gene: TRBJ1-1; V gene: TRBV13; CDR3 protein: CASSFTHTEAFF
J gene: TRBJ1-2; V gene: TRBV9; CDR3 protein: CASSVAPQGNYGYTF
J gene: TRBJ1-5; V gene: TRBV12-5; CDR3 protein: CASGEGQSSLDSNQPQHF
J gene: TRBJ2-5; V gene: TRBV6-6; CDR3 protein: CASSNEIRGETQYF
J gene: TRBJ1-4; V gene: TRBV5-5; CDR3 protein: CASSLGLRGMDEKLFF
J gene: TRBJ1-2; V gene: TRBV6-1; CDR3 protein: CASNRQGVYNYGYTF
J gene: TRBJ1-2; V gene: TRBV7-9; CDR3 protein: CASSLGTRGLEGGYTF
J gene: TRBJ2-7; V gene: TRBV7-9; CDR3 protein: CASSPKGLAGGRGEQYF
J gene: TRBJ1-1; V gene: TRBV19; CDR3 protein: CASSYPRGWDTEAFF
J gene: TRBJ1-6; V gene: TRBV19; CDR3 protein: CASSPSDNPNSPLHF
J gene: TRBJ2-7; V gene: TRBV7-8; CDR3 protein: CASSLAWVADEQYF
J gene: TRBJ2-2; V gene: TRBV10-3; CDR3 protein: CAILAGTSGSGGAGELFF
J gene: TRBJ2-7; V gene: TRBV5-5; CDR3 protein: CASSLGDTYEQYF
J gene: TRBJ2-5; V gene: TRBV19; CDR3 protein: CASSAVQETQYF
J gene: TRBJ1-2; V gene: TRBV30; CDR3 protein: CAWSREFYGYTF
J gene: TRBJ2-7; V gene: TRBV28; CDR3 protein: CASSSSLYEQYF
J gene: TRBJ2-1; V gene: TRBV5-1; CDR3 protein: CASSLGGGASVNEQFF
J gene: TRBJ1-3; V gene: TRBV25-1; CDR3 protein: CASSDPWSDTIYF
J gene: TRBJ2-1; V gene: TRBV14; CDR3 protein: CASSQRQGITNEQFF
J gene: TRBJ1-4; V gene: TRBV28; CDR3 protein: CASSSAPTGGNEKLFF
J gene: TRBJ2-5; V gene: TRBV18; CDR3 protein: CASSPVDGGQETQYF
J gene: TRBJ2-5; V gene: TRBV11-1; CDR3 protein: CASSLDIGISLSGTQYF
J gene: TRBJ2-3; V gene: TRBV11-3; CDR3 protein: CASSLREAGEDTDTQYF
J gene: TRBJ2-3; V gene: TRBV30; CDR3 protein: CAQSTGADTQYF
J gene: TRBJ1-2; V gene: TRBV4-1; CDR3 protein: CASSRPRSGYTF
J gene: TRBJ2-3; V gene: TRBV19; CDR3 protein: CASSRGGQGLITDTQYF
J gene: TRBJ2-5; V gene: TRBV5-8; CDR3 protein: CASSSSGGTRETQYF
J gene: TRBJ1-1; V gene: TRBV28; CDR3 protein: CASSLIGTPNTEAFF
J gene: TRBJ1-2; V gene: TRBV6-1; CDR3 protein: CASRPIQGYGYTF
J gene: TRBJ2-7; V gene: TRBV15; CDR3 protein: CATQRLADLVRYEQYF
J gene: TRBJ1-1; V gene: TRBV2; CDR3 protein: CASSPPGRAFF
J gene: TRBJ1-3; V gene: TRBV30; CDR3 protein: CAARDRVTGNTIYF
J gene: TRBJ2-5; V gene: TRBV18; CDR3 protein: CASSPPGSWGVTGTKETQYF
J gene: TRBJ1-1; V gene: TRBV11-3; CDR3 protein: CASRPTGDEDTEAFF
J gene: TRBJ1-2; V gene: TRBV27; CDR3 protein: CASTPGGRGGYTF
J gene: TRBJ1-2; V gene: TRBV7-2; CDR3 protein: CASSFVSGGYGYTF
J gene: TRBJ1-2; V gene: TRBV25-1; CDR3 protein: CASRNDYYGYTF
J gene: TRBJ1-2; V gene: TRBV6-1; CDR3 protein: CASRGGAGPYGYTF
J gene: TRBJ2-7; V gene: TRBV11-2; CDR3 protein: CASSLVTSGAVYEQYF
J gene: TRBJ2-7; V gene: TRBV5-1; CDR3 protein: CASSLGRGSGREQYF
J gene: TRBJ2-3; V gene: TRBV28; CDR3 protein: CASTTSGSRTQYF
J gene: TRBJ2-1; V gene: TRBV29-1; CDR3 protein: CSVEGDRANEQFF
J gene: TRBJ1-4; V gene: TRBV18; CDR3 protein: CASSPLWGREKLFF